This T cell receptor beta chain was recovered during a study of shared clonotypes between healthy human individuals. Sequenced by immunoSEQ multiplex PCR; TCRdb stores in-frame clones only, minus some. This repertoire shows approximately 2,000,000 clones, just under 95% found once; its top ten account for around 1.8%. Germline CDR1 SGDLS, CDR2 YYNGEE. The CDR3 is 13 residues long. V dropped 0 bases and J dropped 9 bases, with 12 bases sitting between them. Study-level findings and limits: What naive subsets generally showed was a larger estimated richness than memory subsets showed. Sampling included only blood; tissue repertoires likely differ.

Naive CD8 cells lacked CD45RO, underwent positive selection for CCR7 and left out terminally differentiated effector memory CD45RA+ cells. Worth noting for this clone: What it binds is unknown.

Source material: naive CD8+ T cells from PBMCs. This clonotype was obtained from a man in his late teens or twenties in good health. Some clones in this sample may be carry-over from other donors' samples. The chain is built from TRBV9 and TRBJ1-1; possibly TRBD1 for D (6 bases). CDR3 nucleotide sequence: TGTGCCAGCAGCGTAGGTGGGGGCGGTCAAGCTTTCTTT. Amino acids: CASSVGGGGQAFF.